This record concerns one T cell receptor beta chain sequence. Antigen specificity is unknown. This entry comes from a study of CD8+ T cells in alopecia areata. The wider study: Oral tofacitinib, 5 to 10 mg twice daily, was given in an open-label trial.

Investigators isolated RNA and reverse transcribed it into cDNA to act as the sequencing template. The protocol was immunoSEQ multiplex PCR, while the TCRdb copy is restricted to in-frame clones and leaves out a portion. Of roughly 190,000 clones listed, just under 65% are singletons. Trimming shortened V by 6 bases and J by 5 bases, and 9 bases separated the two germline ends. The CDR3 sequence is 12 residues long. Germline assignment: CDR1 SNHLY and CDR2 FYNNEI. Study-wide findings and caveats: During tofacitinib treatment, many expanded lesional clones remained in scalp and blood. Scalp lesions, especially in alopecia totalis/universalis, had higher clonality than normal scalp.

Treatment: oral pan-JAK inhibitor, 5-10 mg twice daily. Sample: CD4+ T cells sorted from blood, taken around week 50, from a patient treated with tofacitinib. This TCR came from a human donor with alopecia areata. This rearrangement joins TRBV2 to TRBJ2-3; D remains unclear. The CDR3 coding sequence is TGTGCCAGCAGCCAAAAGCTAGATACGCAGTATTTT. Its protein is CASSQKLDTQYF.